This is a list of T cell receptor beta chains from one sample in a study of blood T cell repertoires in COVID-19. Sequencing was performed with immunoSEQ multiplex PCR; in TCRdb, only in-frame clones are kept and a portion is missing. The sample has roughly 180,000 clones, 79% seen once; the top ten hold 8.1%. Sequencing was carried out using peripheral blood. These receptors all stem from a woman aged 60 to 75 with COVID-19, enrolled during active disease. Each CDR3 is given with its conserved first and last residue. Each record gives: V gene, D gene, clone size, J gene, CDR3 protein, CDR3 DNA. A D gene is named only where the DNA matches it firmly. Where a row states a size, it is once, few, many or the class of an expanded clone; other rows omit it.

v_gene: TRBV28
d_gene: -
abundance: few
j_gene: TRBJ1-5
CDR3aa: CASSFSGVVQPQHF
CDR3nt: TGTGCCAGCAGTTTTTCGGGGGTTGTTCAGCCCCAGCATTTT

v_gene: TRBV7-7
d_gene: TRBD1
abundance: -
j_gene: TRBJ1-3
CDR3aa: CASSLSTGAGNTIYF
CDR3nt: TGTGCTAGCAGCTTAAGTACAGGGGCGGGAAACACCATATATTTT

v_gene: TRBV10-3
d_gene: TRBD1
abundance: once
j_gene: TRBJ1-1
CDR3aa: CAIRPGGDTEAFF
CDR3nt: TGTGCCATCAGACCAGGGGGCGACACTGAAGCTTTCTTT

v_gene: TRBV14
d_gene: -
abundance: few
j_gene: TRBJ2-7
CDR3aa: CASSQVGRWAGDEQYF
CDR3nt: TGTGCCAGCAGCCAAGTCGGTCGCTGGGCGGGTGACGAGCAGTACTTC

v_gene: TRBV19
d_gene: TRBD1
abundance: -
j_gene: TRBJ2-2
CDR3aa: CASSIGPGGDTGELFF
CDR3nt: TGTGCCAGTAGTATAGGGCCAGGGGGTGACACCGGGGAGCTGTTTTTT

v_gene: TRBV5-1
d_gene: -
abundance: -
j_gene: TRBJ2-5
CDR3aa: CASSLGGRGSEETQYF
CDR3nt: TGCGCCAGCAGCTTGGGTGGCAGGGGAAGCGAAGAGACCCAGTACTTC

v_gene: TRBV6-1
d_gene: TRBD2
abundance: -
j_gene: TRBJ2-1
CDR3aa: CASSEGSSGRKQFF
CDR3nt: TGTGCCAGCAGTGAAGGGTCTAGCGGACGTAAGCAGTTCTTC

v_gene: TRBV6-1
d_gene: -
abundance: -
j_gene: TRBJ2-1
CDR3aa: CASSEAGSAYNEQFF
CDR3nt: TGTGCCAGCAGTGAGGCGGGGTCGGCCTACAATGAGCAGTTCTTC

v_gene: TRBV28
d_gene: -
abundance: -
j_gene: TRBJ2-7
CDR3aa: CASGSGSYEQYF
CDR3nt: TGTGCCAGCGGGTCAGGGTCCTACGAGCAGTACTTC

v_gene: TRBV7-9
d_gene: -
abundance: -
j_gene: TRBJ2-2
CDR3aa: CASSLRGTVFPGELFF
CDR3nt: TGTGCCAGCAGCTTACGGGGGACGGTGTTCCCCGGGGAGCTGTTTTTT

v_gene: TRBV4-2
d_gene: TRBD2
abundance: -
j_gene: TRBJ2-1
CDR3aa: CASRLAGADNEQFF
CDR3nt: TGTGCCAGCAGGCTAGCGGGAGCGGACAATGAGCAGTTCTTC

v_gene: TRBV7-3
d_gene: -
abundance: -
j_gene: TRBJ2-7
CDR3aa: CASSSSPGGYYEQYF
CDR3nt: TGTGCCAGCAGCTCATCTCCAGGGGGGTACTACGAGCAGTACTTC

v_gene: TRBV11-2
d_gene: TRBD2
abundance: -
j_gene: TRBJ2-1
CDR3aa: CASSFGASGAYNEQFF
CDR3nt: TGTGCCAGCAGCTTTGGGGCTAGCGGGGCGTACAATGAGCAGTTCTTC

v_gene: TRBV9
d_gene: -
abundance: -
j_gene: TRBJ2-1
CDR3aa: CASSVASAGSYNEQFF
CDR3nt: TGTGCCAGCAGCGTAGCTTCGGCAGGGTCTTACAATGAGCAGTTCTTC

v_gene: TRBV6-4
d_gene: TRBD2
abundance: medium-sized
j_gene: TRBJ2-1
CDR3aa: CASSDDGGAYNEQFF
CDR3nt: TGTGCCAGCAGTGACGACGGGGGGGCCTACAATGAGCAGTTCTTC

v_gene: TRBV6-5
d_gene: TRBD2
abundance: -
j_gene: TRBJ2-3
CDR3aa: CASSYRAGGHSDTQYF
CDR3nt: TGTGCCAGCAGTTACAGGGCGGGGGGGCATTCAGATACGCAGTATTTT

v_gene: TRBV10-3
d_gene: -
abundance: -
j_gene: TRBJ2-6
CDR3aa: CAISEGNSLSGANVLTF
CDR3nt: TGTGCCATCAGTGAAGGAAACAGTCTCTCTGGGGCCAACGTCCTGACTTTC

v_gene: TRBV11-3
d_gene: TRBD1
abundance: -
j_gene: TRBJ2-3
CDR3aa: CASTSGTGTDTQYF
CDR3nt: TGTGCCAGCACTTCCGGGACAGGGACGGATACGCAGTATTTT

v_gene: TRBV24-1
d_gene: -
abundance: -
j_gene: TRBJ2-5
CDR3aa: CATSDPVAGTQETQYF
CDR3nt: TGTGCCACCAGTGACCCCGTGGCGGGAACACAAGAGACCCAGTACTTC

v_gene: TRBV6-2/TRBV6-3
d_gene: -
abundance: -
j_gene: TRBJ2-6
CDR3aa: CASSYPGLLSGANVLTF
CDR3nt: TGTGCCAGCAGTTACCCGGGACTCCTCTCTGGGGCCAACGTCCTGACTTTC

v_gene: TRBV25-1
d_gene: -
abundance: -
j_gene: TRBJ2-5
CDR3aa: CASRTGNIKTQYF
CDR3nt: TGTGCCAGCAGAACAGGGAATATTAAGACCCAGTACTTC

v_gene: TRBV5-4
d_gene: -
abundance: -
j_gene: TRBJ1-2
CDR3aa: CASSSTGIRYGYTF
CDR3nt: TGTGCCAGCAGCTCCACAGGGATTCGATACGGCTACACCTTC

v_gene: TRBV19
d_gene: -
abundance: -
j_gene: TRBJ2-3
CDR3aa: CATTGGRVRTDTQYF
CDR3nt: TGTGCCACTACCGGTGGCAGGGTACGCACAGATACGCAGTATTTT

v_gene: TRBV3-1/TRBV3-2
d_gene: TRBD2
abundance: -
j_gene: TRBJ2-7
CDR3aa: CASSPSGTSYSSYEQYF
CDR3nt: TGTGCCAGCAGCCCCAGCGGGACTAGCTATAGCTCCTACGAGCAGTACTTC

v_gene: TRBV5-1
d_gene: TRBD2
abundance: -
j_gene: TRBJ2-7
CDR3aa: CASSVPGGNEQYF
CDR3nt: TGCGCCAGCAGCGTACCGGGAGGCAACGAGCAGTACTTC

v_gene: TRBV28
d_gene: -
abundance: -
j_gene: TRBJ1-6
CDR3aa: CATFPHSFNSPLHF
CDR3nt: TGTGCCACTTTCCCCCACAGCTTTAATTCACCCCTCCACTTT

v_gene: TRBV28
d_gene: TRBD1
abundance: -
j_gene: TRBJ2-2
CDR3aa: CASQGTGELFF
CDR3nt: TGTGCCTCACAGGGGACCGGGGAGCTGTTTTTT

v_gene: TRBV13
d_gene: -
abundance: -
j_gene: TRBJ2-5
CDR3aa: CASSLGVERQYF
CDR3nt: TGTGCCAGCAGCCTTGGAGTTGAGCGCCAGTACTTC

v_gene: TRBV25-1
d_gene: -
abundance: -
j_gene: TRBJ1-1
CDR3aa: CASSLGGPTEAFF
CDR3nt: TGTGCCAGCAGTTTGGGAGGGCCCACTGAAGCTTTCTTT

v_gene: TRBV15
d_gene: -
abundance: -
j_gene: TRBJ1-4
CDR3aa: CATSRDSWAVSEKLFF
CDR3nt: TGTGCCACCAGCAGAGATTCGTGGGCAGTGAGTGAAAAACTGTTTTTT

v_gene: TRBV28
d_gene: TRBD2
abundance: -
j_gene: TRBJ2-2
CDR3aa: CASSLPSGLGGTGELFF
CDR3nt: TGTGCCAGCAGTTTACCTAGCGGCCTAGGCGGGACCGGGGAGCTGTTTTTT

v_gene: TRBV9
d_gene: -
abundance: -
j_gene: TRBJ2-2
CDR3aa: CASSTRTVLGAGELFF
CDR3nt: TGTGCCAGCAGCACCCGGACAGTCCTCGGAGCCGGGGAGCTGTTTTTT

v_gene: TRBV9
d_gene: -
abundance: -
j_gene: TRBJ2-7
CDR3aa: CASSVGGAPTDYEQYF
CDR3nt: TGTGCCAGCAGCGTAGGGGGAGCTCCGACGGACTACGAGCAGTACTTC

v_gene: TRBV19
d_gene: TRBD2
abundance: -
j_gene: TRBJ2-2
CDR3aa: CASSKREGQVRTGELFF
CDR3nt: TGTGCCAGTAGTAAACGGGAGGGCCAGGTGCGAACCGGGGAGCTGTTTTTT

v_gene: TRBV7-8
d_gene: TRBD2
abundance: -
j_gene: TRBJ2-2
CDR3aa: CASSLMRGRLTGELFF
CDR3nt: TGTGCCAGCAGCTTAATGCGCGGGAGGTTAACCGGGGAGCTGTTTTTT

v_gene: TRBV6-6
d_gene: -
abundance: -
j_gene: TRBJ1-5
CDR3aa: CASSSTGLGNQPQHF
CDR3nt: TGTGCCAGCAGTTCTACAGGGTTGGGCAATCAGCCCCAGCATTTT

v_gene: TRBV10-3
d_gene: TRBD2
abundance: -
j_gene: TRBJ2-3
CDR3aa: CAISDLVAGGNTDTQYF
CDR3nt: TGTGCCATCAGTGACCTTGTAGCGGGGGGGAACACAGATACGCAGTATTTT

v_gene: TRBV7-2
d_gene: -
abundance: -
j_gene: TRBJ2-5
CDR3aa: CASSLDRYPGETQYF
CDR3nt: TGTGCCAGCAGCCTCGACAGGTACCCGGGGGAGACCCAGTACTTC

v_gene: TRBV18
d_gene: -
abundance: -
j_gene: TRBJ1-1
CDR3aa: CASSPLNGQPNTEAFF
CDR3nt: TGTGCCAGCTCACCACTAAATGGACAGCCGAACACTGAAGCTTTCTTT

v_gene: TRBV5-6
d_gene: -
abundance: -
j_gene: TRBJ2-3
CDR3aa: CASSSSGTAWDTQYF
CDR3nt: TGTGCCAGCAGCTCCTCCGGGACTGCTTGGGATACGCAGTATTTT

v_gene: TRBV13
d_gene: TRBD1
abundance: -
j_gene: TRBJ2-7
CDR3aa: CASSLGDRGYEQYF
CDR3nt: TGTGCCAGCAGCTTAGGAGACAGGGGCTACGAGCAGTACTTC

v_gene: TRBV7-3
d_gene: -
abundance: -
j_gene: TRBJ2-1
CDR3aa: CASSFSGLAENEQFF
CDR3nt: TGTGCCAGCAGCTTCTCTGGGCTAGCTGAGAATGAGCAGTTCTTC

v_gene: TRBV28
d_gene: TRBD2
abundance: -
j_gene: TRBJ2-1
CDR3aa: CASSLIPWTSGRYEQFF
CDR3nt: TGTGCCAGCAGTTTAATACCGTGGACTAGCGGGAGATATGAGCAGTTCTTC

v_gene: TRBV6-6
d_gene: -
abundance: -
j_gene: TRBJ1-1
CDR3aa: CASSRRAEAFF
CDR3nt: TGTGCCAGCAGCCGGCGGGCTGAAGCTTTCTTT

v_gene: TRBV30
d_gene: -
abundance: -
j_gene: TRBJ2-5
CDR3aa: CACAGLGSQETQYF
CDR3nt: TGTGCCTGTGCCGGTCTAGGCTCCCAGGAGACCCAGTACTTC

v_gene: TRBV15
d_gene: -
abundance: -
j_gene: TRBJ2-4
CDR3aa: CATSRDPARGGIQYF
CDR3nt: TGTGCCACCAGCAGAGATCCTGCCAGAGGGGGCATTCAGTACTTC